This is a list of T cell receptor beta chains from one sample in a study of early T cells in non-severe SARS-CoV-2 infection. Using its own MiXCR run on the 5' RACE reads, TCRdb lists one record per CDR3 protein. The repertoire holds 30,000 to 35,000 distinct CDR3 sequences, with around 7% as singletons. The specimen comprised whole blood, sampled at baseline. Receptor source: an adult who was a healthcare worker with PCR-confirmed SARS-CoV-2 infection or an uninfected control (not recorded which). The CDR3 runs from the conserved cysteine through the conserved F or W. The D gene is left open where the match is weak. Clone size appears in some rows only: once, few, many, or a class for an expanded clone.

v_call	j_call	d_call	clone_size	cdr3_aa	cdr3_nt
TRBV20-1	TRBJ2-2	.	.	CSASPDSFVGELFF	TGCAGTGCTAGTCCGGACTCCTTCGTAGGGGAGCTGTTTTTT
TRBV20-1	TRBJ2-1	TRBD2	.	CSARTSGSHEQFF	TGCAGTGCTAGGACTAGCGGGAGCCATGAGCAGTTCTTC
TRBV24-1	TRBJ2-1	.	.	CATSGDGWFF	TGTGCCACCAGTGGGGACGGATGGTTCTTC
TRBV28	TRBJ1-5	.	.	CASRGRGRIGQPQHF	TGTGCCAGCAGAGGTCGAGGAAGGATCGGTCAGCCCCAGCATTTT
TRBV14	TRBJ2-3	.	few	CASSEIRSTDTQYF	TGTGCCAGCAGCGAAATCAGGAGCACAGATACGCAGTATTTT
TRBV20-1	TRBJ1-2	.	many	CSAREVGGNGYTF	TGCAGTGCTAGAGAAGTAGGGGGGAATGGCTACACCTTC
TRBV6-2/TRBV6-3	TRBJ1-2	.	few	CASSYSSDGPYGYTF	TGTGCCAGCAGTTACTCGTCAGACGGACCCTATGGCTACACCTTC
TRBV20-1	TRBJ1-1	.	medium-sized	CSAPRRQGMNTEAFF	TGCAGTGCTCCCCGGAGGCAGGGCATGAACACTGAAGCTTTCTTT
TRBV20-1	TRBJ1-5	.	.	CSARTDSPNQPQHF	TGCAGTGCTAGGACAGACAGTCCAAATCAGCCCCAGCATTTT
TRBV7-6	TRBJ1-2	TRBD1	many	CASSSGTGTNYGYTF	TGTGCCAGCAGCTCCGGGACAGGAACTAACTATGGCTACACCTTC
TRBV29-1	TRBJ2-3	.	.	CSVGDTQYF	TGCAGCGTTGGTGATACGCAGTATTTT
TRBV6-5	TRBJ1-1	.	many	CASRLRTGNTEAFF	TGTGCCAGCAGACTCAGGACGGGGAACACTGAAGCTTTCTTT
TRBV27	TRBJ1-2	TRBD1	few	CASSPTGKTYGYTF	TGTGCCAGCAGTCCGACAGGGAAGACCTATGGCTACACCTTC
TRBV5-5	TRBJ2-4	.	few	CASSLDPTKNIQYF	TGTGCCAGCAGCTTGGACCCTACGAAAAACATTCAGTACTTC
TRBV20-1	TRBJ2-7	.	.	CSASDTGSSYEQYF	TGCAGTGCTAGTGATACAGGGTCCTCCTACGAGCAGTACTTC
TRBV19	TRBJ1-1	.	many	CASRKGWNTEAFF	TGTGCCAGTAGGAAAGGATGGAACACTGAAGCTTTCTTT
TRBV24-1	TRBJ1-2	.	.	CATSDTDTLGGYTF	TGTGCCACCAGTGATACGGACACCCTGGGCGGCTACACCTTC
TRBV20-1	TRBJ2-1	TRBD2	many	CSARDVEREYNEQFF	TGCAGTGCTAGAGATGTCGAGCGGGAGTACAATGAGCAGTTCTTC
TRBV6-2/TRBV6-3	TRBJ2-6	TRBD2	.	CASSYPLAGEASGANVLTF	TGTGCCAGCAGTTACCCACTAGCGGGAGAGGCGTCTGGGGCCAACGTCCTGACTTTC
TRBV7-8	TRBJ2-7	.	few	CASRQAPDSYEQYF	TGTGCCAGTAGGCAGGCCCCGGACTCCTACGAGCAGTACTTC
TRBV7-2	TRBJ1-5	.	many	CASSLEPGLNQPQHF	TGTGCCAGCAGCTTAGAACCGGGACTTAATCAGCCCCAGCATTTT
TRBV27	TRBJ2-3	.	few	CASSLSADPTDTQYF	TGTGCCAGCAGTTTATCCGCGGATCCCACAGATACGCAGTATTTT
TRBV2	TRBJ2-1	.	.	CASIRESSYNEQFF	TGTGCCAGCATACGGGAGAGCTCCTACAATGAGCAGTTCTTC
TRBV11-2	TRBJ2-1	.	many	CASSLLRGTYNEQFF	TGTGCCAGCAGCTTACTGCGCGGGACGTACAATGAGCAGTTCTTC
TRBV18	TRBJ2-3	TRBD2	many	CASSPPSSGRTDTQYF	TGTGCCAGCTCACCACCCTCTAGCGGACGCACAGATACGCAGTATTTT
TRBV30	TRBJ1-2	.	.	CAWIGALIRGGYTF	TGTGCCTGGATCGGGGCGTTGATCAGGGGTGGCTACACCTTC
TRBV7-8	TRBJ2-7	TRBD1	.	CASSRMGQVIEQYF	TGTGCCAGCAGCCGGATGGGACAGGTCATCGAGCAGTACTTC
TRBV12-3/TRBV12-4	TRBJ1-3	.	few	CASSFGPSSGNTIYF	TGTGCCAGCAGTTTCGGACCCAGCTCTGGAAACACCATATATTTT
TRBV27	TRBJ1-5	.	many	CASSKTGDGNQPQHF	TGTGCCAGCAGTAAGACAGGCGACGGCAATCAGCCCCAGCATTTT
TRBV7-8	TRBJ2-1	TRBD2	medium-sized	CASSLWSGSTYNEQFF	TGTGCCAGCAGCTTATGGAGCGGGAGTACCTACAATGAGCAGTTCTTC
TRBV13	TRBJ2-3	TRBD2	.	CASAMGAGVTDTQYF	TGTGCCAGCGCTATGGGAGCGGGAGTGACAGATACGCAGTATTTT
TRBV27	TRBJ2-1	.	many	CASRPGPRSGYNEQFF	TGTGCCAGCAGGCCGGGCCCCCGAAGTGGCTACAATGAGCAGTTCTTC
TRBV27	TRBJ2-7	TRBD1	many	CASSQGQGTYEQYF	TGTGCCAGCAGCCAGGGACAGGGGACCTACGAGCAGTACTTC
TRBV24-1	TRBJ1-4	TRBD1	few	CATSDMGQASTNEKLFF	TGTGCCACCAGTGACATGGGACAGGCTTCAACTAATGAAAAACTGTTTTTT
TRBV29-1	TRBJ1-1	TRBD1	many	CSVVYDRGNTEAFF	TGCAGCGTTGTGTATGACAGGGGGAACACTGAAGCTTTCTTT
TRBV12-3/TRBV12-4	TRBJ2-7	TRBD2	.	CASSRTSEKYF	TGTGCCAGCAGCCGGACTAGCGAGAAGTACTTC
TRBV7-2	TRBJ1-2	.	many	CASSFPSGGYTF	TGTGCCAGCAGCTTTCCGTCCGGTGGCTACACCTTC